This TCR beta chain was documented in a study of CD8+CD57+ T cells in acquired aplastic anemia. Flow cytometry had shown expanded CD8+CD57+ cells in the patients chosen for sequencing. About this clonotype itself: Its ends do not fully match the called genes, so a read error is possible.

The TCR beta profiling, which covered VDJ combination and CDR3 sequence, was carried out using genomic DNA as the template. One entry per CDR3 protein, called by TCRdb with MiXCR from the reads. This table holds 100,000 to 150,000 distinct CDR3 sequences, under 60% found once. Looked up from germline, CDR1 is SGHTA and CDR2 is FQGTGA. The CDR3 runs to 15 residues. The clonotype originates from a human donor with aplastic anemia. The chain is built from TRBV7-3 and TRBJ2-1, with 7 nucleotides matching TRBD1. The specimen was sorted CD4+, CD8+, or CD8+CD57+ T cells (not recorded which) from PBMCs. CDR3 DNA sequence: TGTGCCAGCAGCCTAACCGGGACAGACTACAATGAGCAGTTCTTC. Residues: CASSLTGTDYNEQFF.